This TCR beta chain stems from a study of cytomegalovirus exposure and HLA in healthy donors. With 60 Vbeta and 13 Jbeta primers, the PCR was carried out. Sequencing used immunoSEQ multiplex PCR; TCRdb keeps in-frame clones, though not all of them. Here the sample spans 150,000 to 200,000 clones, 83% being singletons. This clonotype originated in a man aged 40-55 years in good health and CMV-seropositive. Sequenced input: PBMCs.

CDR3 region: CAITAIRSYEQYF. The CDR3 nucleotides are TGTGCCATCACCGCTATCAGGTCCTACGAGCAGTACTTC. The rearrangement uses TRBV10-3 and TRBJ2-7; D not resolved. The CDR3 is 13 residues long. With 7 bases removed from V and 1 base from J, the gap between germline ends came to 11 bases. Germline V lookup: CDR1 ENHRY, CDR2 SYGVKD.